The entry below describes one T cell receptor beta chain. The antigen is undetermined. The V end was cut by 4 bases, the J end by 8 bases, with 12 bases between. Germline V gene sequence: CDR1 SGHKS, CDR2 YYEKEE (reference sequence). The CDR3 covers 12 residues. This sample is part of a study of PD-L1 blockade in urothelial cancer. Study-level background: The patients' atezolizumab therapy, 1,200 mg intravenously every 3 weeks, started in the mid-2010s. A median blood sample held approximately 150,000 T cells and 75,000 to 85,000 unique TCRs. Blood analysis took place 3 weeks (second dose) and 6 weeks after treatment start. Study-wide findings and caveats: Blood TCR clonality below the median before treatment was a predictor of better survival.

Using immunoSEQ multiplex PCR, the repertoire was profiled, and TCRdb retains in-frame clones only, with some absent. The data hold more than 55,000 clones, with more than 70% observed a single time. This receptor was taken from a man in his forties or fifties with urothelial cancer. V is TRBV5-5 and J is TRBJ1-2, with D unclear. The specimen was PBMCs, collected around atezolizumab (anti-PD-L1) treatment. The CDR3 sequence: CASSPNLGGYTF. The CDR3 bases are TGTGCCAGCAGCCCCAATCTAGGCGGCTACACCTTC.